One sample yielded the 28 T cell receptor beta chains listed below, sequenced in a study of blood T cell repertoires in COVID-19 (dated by TCRdb to about 2020). Library preparation employed the immunoSEQ multiplex PCR assay. Not all clones reach the TCRdb copy of this immuneACCESS table, which keeps in-frame sequences only. Checked studies attribute under half of the gap to unresolved V genes and leave the rest unexplained. Counted in this sample were about 90,000 clones; about 82% of them appeared once. The leading ten clones occupy about 10% of the sample. The sequenced sample was peripheral blood. The receptors originated from a woman between 65 and 79 years old with active or convalescent COVID-19.

This clone was picked up a small number of times. V gene TRBV2 combines with J gene TRBJ1-6, with TRBD1 as a possible D gene (5 bases). Germline V gene lookup returns CDR1 SNHLY and CDR2 FYNNEI. The CDR3 totals 18 residues. V lost 0 bases to trimming and J lost 9 bases, with 21 bases between them. CDR3 sequence: CASSEARLGQGNVSPLHF. CDR3 coding DNA: TGTGCCAGCAGTGAAGCGCGTCTTGGCCAGGGTAATGTTTCACCCCTCCACTTT. Complete variable domain (other parts from reference TRBV2 and TRBJ1-6): EPEVTQTPSHQVTQMGQEVILRCVPISNHLYFYWYRQILGQKVEFLVSFYNNEISEKSEIFDDQFSVERPDGSNFTLKIRSTKLEDSAMYFCASSEARLGQGNVSPLHFGNGTRLTVT.

The chain carries TRBV2 and TRBJ1-6, with D unclear. The CDR3 consists of 15 residues. Trimming took 7 bases from V and 14 from J, leaving 24 bases between them. Germline CDR1 and CDR2: SNHLY and FYNNEI. For the CDR3, the DNA is TGTGCCAGCAACTTACCTCGGGGAGGGCCCGACACCCTCCACTTT. It encodes CASNLPRGGPDTLHF.

This clone was picked up one time. This sequence joins TRBV9 and TRBJ2-5; 14 nucleotides match TRBD2. Germline V gene data show CDR1 as SGDLS and CDR2 as YYNGEE. The trim removed 3 bases at V and 1 base at J, leaving 8 bases unmatched. This CDR3 has 18 amino acids. This CDR3 reads CASSAGLAGGQLQETQYF. The CDR3 DNA reads TGTGCCAGCAGCGCCGGACTAGCGGGGGGCCAGCTCCAAGAGACCCAGTACTTC.

This chain links TRBV18 with TRBJ1-1; D remains ambiguous. CDR3 length equals 13 residues. V lost 1 base and J 1 base, leaving 4 bases between the germline ends. Germline assignment: CDR1 KGHSH and CDR2 LQKENI. DNA of the CDR3: TGTGCCAGCTCACCACGGAGGAACACTGAAGCTTTCTTT. Protein sequence: CASSPRRNTEAFF.

The DNA of the CDR3 is TGTGCCAGCAGCGCCTGGGACAGGGAGGACTACGAGCAGTACTTC. Amino acid sequence: CASSAWDREDYEQYF. The V call is TRBV9, the J call TRBJ2-7; TRBD1 matches at 9 bases. The V gene's germline CDR1 is SGDLS and CDR2 YYNGEE. J was trimmed by 3 bases and V by 3 bases; bases with no gene match: 7. This CDR3 has 15 residues.

The chain combines TRBV5-5 with TRBJ2-1; possibly TRBD2 for D (6 bases). The CDR3 has 14 residues. The V gene lost 1 base and the J gene lost 9 bases, with 14 bases spanning the gap. Per the germline V gene, CDR1 is SGHKS and CDR2 is YYEKEE (reference sequence). The CDR3 DNA sequence: TGTGCCAGCAGCTTGATCGGGGGTGACGGTGAGCAGTTCTTC. It encodes CASSLIGGDGEQFF.

V is TRBV6-5 and J is TRBJ1-2; TRBD1 matches 7 bases. Germline V gives CDR1 MNHEY, CDR2 SVGAGI. The CDR3 has 14 amino acids. Trimming took 6 bases from V and 5 from J; bases not matched to a gene: 9. The CDR3 loop is CASSRTGVEYGYTF. The CDR3 DNA reads as TGTGCCAGCAGCCGCACAGGGGTTGAATATGGCTACACCTTC.

This sequence joins TRBV29-1 and TRBJ1-3, with TRBD1 as a possible D gene (5 bases). The germline CDR1 and CDR2 sequences are SQVTM and ANQGSEA. This CDR3 spans 13 amino acids. Trimming took off 4 bases at V and 0 bases at J, with 7 bases between the two ends. CDR3 DNA: TGCAGCGTTGTCCAGGGCTCTGGAAACACCATATATTTT. Its translation is CSVVQGSGNTIYF.

This chain joins TRBV6-5 and TRBJ2-1; TRBD2 is a possible D gene (6 bases). V was trimmed by 6 bases and J by 1 base, leaving 13 bases between them. This CDR3 spans 15 amino acids. The germline V gene has CDR1 MNHEY and CDR2 SVGAGI. The CDR3 reads CASRPSGGSYNEQFF. In DNA form, the CDR3 reads TGTGCCAGCAGACCGTCCGGGGGATCCTACAATGAGCAGTTCTTC.

The chain carries TRBV5-1 and TRBJ1-5, with a tentative D call TRBD1 (6 bases). The CDR3 consists of 15 residues. V lost 1 base and J lost 4, with 12 bases in between. CDR1 and CDR2 from the germline V gene are SGHRS and YFSETQ. Here the CDR3 DNA reads TGCGCCAGCAGCTTGATCGGGGGGCAAAATCAGCCCCAGCATTTT. It translates to CASSLIGGQNQPQHF.

This chain joins TRBV7-6 and TRBJ1-2; the D gene is possibly TRBD1 (5 bases). The germline gives CDR1 SGHVS, CDR2 FNYEAQ. This CDR3 spans 13 amino acids. V lost 6 bases and J lost 3, with 11 bases in between. CDR3 region: CASSRPGYYGYTF. The CDR3 DNA is TGTGCCAGCAGTCGCCCAGGGTACTATGGCTACACCTTC.

The V and J genes are TRBV2 and TRBJ1-5; D is ambiguous. V was pared by 7 bases and J by 10 bases, with 17 bases between. CDR3 length equals 13 residues. Looked up from germline, CDR1 is SNHLY and CDR2 is FYNNEI. The CDR3 DNA reads TGTGCCAGCAACTCGCGGCGGGGTGGCCCCCAGCATTTT. Translating gives CASNSRRGGPQHF.

The table lists this clone with a few counts. The chain joins TRBV5-4 to TRBJ1-6; the D gene is possibly TRBD1 (6 bases). The germline CDR1 and CDR2 sequences are SGHNT and YYREEE (reference sequence). V was trimmed by 0 bases and J by 7 bases, leaving 8 bases between them. The CDR3 consists of 14 residues. CDR3 nucleotide sequence: TGTGCCAGCAGCTTGGAAACAGGGAATTCACCCCTCCACTTT. This codes for CASSLETGNSPLHF.

The chain joins TRBV6-5 to TRBJ2-7; 7 positions match TRBD1. Germline lookup yields CDR1 MNHEY and CDR2 SVGAGI. With V trimmed by 6 bases and J by 0 bases, 5 bases remained unmatched. The CDR3 has 14 residues. The chain's CDR3 is CASRRTGHSYEQYF. CDR3 sequence (DNA): TGTGCCAGCAGACGGACAGGACACTCCTACGAGCAGTACTTC.

The gene calls are TRBV4-1 and TRBJ1-2; D is perhaps TRBD1 (5 bases). Between the trimmed V and J ends, which lost 1 base and 3 bases, there was a span of 15 bases. The CDR3 runs 16 residues. The germline V gene encodes CDR1 MGHRA and CDR2 YSYEKL. The CDR3 here is CASSQGLGGAYYGYTF. CDR3 bases: TGCGCCAGCAGCCAAGGCCTTGGTGGGGCATACTATGGCTACACCTTC.

This clone was observed a single time. This chain uses TRBV7-2 with TRBJ1-1; no firm D call. Germline lookup yields CDR1 SGHTA and CDR2 FQGNSA. The V end was cut by 0 bases, the J end by 4 bases, with 15 bases between. The CDR3 has 16 amino acids. The CDR3 is CASSLASAAPGTEAFF. In nucleotides, the CDR3 is TGTGCCAGCAGCTTAGCGTCGGCGGCCCCGGGCACTGAAGCTTTCTTT.

This chain connects TRBV7-9 to TRBJ1-5; D ambiguous. The CDR3 is 15 residues long. Germline values: CDR1 SEHNR, CDR2 FQNEAQ (reference sequence). Trimming pared 2 bases from V and 0 bases from J, leaving 8 bases between. The CDR3 coding sequence is TGTGCCAGCAGCTTATCCGGGAATAGCAATCAGCCCCAGCATTTT. Its translation: CASSLSGNSNQPQHF.

This rearrangement joins TRBV19 to TRBJ2-3; D is perhaps TRBD1 (6 bases). This CDR3 spans 14 amino acids. Germline values: CDR1 LNHDA, CDR2 SQIVND (reference sequence). V lost 6 bases and J 8 bases, leaving 18 bases between the germline ends. The CDR3, as DNA: TGTGCCAGTAGGAGAACGGGTGGGGGCGGTACGCAGTATTTT. Its translation: CASRRTGGGGTQYF.

V gene TRBV7-2 combines with J gene TRBJ1-3, with 8 positions matching TRBD1. The germline V gene has CDR1 SGHTA and CDR2 FQGNSA. The CDR3 is 17 residues long. After removal of 2 bases from V and 2 bases from J, the junction contained 8 bases not matched to a gene. CDR3 bases: TGTGCCAGCAGCTTACCTGGGACAGGTCGGACTGGAAACACCATATATTTT. It specifies CASSLPGTGRTGNTIYF.

This clone was detected only once. The J gene is TRBJ1-2, the V gene TRBV12-3 or TRBV12-4; D remains ambiguous. This CDR3 has 13 amino acids. The V and J ends lost 0 bases and 7 bases respectively, with 9 bases between them. CDR3 sequence: CASSLAPQLGYTF. The CDR3 bases are TGTGCCAGCAGTTTAGCGCCCCAACTTGGCTACACCTTC.

This clone was found many times. The rearrangement links TRBV3-1 (or the pseudogene TRBV3-2) to TRBJ2-7; 7 nucleotides match TRBD1. Germline CDR1 and CDR2: LGHDT and YNNKEL (reference sequence). There are 14 residues in the CDR3. Germline trimming cut 1 base from V and 4 bases from J; bases unmatched to any gene: 4. CDR3 sequence: CASSQGQGRYEQYF. CDR3 coding DNA: TGTGCCAGCAGCCAAGGACAGGGAAGATACGAGCAGTACTTC.

This chain uses TRBV7-9 with TRBJ1-5, with D tentatively TRBD1 (5 bases). Germline-derived CDR1 and CDR2 are SEHNR and FQNEAQ (reference sequence). Trimming took off 1 base at V and 2 bases at J, with 15 bases between the two ends. CDR3 length: 17 residues. The CDR3 loop is CASSLVYATGGNQPQHF. The CDR3, as DNA: TGTGCCAGCAGCTTAGTGTACGCCACGGGGGGCAATCAGCCCCAGCATTTT.

This rearrangement joins TRBV6-5 to TRBJ1-4; no clear D gene. The CDR3 contains 15 residues. Germline V gene lookup returns CDR1 MNHEY and CDR2 SVGAGI. Trimming stripped 7 bases from V and 8 bases from J, with 20 bases between. CDR3 sequence reads: CASTKNVVTGEKLFF. The CDR3 DNA sequence: TGTGCCAGCACCAAGAATGTGGTCACGGGAGAAAAACTGTTTTTT.

The rearrangement joins TRBV5-1 to TRBJ1-2; D gene ambiguous. The CDR3 loop spans 16 amino acids. V was trimmed by 0 bases and J by 2 bases, leaving 14 bases between them. Germline CDR1 is SGHRS and CDR2 is YFSETQ. The CDR3 loop reads CASSLGAAPENYGYTF. The CDR3 bases are TGCGCCAGCAGCTTGGGGGCCGCACCGGAAAACTATGGCTACACCTTC.

V usage is TRBV19 and J usage is TRBJ2-7; no definite D call. Per the germline V gene, CDR1 is LNHDA and CDR2 is SQIVND (reference sequence). Trimming stripped 6 bases from V and 4 bases from J, with 13 bases between. The CDR3 contains 13 residues. The CDR3 DNA sequence: TGTGCCAGTAGCCCAGTTGGGCCGTACGAGCAGTACTTC. It yields the protein CASSPVGPYEQYF.

The chain joins TRBV6-5 to TRBJ1-1; the match to TRBD1 covers 7 bases. V lost 7 bases, J lost 2 bases, and 7 bases stayed unmatched. The CDR3 loop spans 14 amino acids. CDR1 MNHEY and CDR2 SVGAGI come from the germline V gene. The CDR3 loop is CASTSGTANTEAFF. CDR3 nucleotide sequence: TGTGCCAGCACCTCCGGGACAGCTAACACTGAAGCTTTCTTT.

The chain links TRBV7-9 to TRBJ1-5; D gene ambiguous. Trimming left V 1 base short and J 7 bases short, with 5 bases between. Looked up from germline, CDR1 is SEHNR and CDR2 is FQNEAQ (reference sequence). This CDR3 has 12 amino acids. CDR3 sequence (DNA): TGTGCCAGCAGCTTAGATGGCCAGCCCCAGCATTTT. Amino acids: CASSLDGQPQHF. Looking up the rest from reference TRBV7-9 and TRBJ1-5 gives the full variable domain: DTGVSQNPRHKITKRGQNVTFRCDPISEHNRLYWYRQTLGQGPEFLTYFQNEAQLEKSRLLSDRFSAERPKGSFSTLEIQRTEQGDSAMYLCASSLDGQPQHFGDGTRLSIL.

V gene TRBV5-1 combines with J gene TRBJ1-1; D is perhaps TRBD1 (6 bases). Germline loops: CDR1 SGHRS, CDR2 YFSETQ. Trimming took off 0 bases at V and 4 bases at J, with 16 bases between the two ends. This CDR3 is built from 16 residues. The CDR3 region is CASSLDTGFGGTEAFF. DNA of the CDR3: TGCGCCAGCAGCTTGGATACAGGGTTCGGCGGCACTGAAGCTTTCTTT.